This T cell receptor beta chain was captured by sequencing in a study of blood T cell repertoires in COVID-19. Clones were read by immunoSEQ multiplex PCR, and TCRdb kept only the in-frame ones, dropping some. This sample has 150,000 to 200,000 clones, with approximately 88% found just once. This CDR3 is 11 amino acids long. The germline CDR1 and CDR2 sequences are SGDLS and YYNGEE. Trimming took off 7 bases at V and 5 bases at J, with 9 bases between the two ends. The source of this sequence is a man in his fifties or sixties with acute or convalescent COVID-19. The V and J genes are TRBV9 and TRBJ2-5, with D possibly matching TRBD2 (6 bases). Sequencing used peripheral blood. For the CDR3, the DNA is TGTGCCAGCGGAGGGTATGAGACCCAGTACTTC. It yields the protein CASGGYETQYF.